This TCR beta chain stems from a study of response to subunit inactivated influenza vaccine. This clonotype was observed a handful of times. V shed 7 bases and J shed 3 bases, with 16 bases lying between them. The germline V gene encodes CDR1 LGHNA and CDR2 YSLEER. There are 15 residues in the CDR3. Using its own MiXCR run on the RT-PCR reads, TCRdb lists one record per CDR3 protein. The sample records 500,000 to 700,000 distinct CDR3 sequences, less than 25% being singletons. These data also formed part of another study, on T cells expressing NK-cell markers. That source adds: cDNA encoding TCR beta was synthesized via 5'RACE template switching incorporating UMIs. Several donors likewise had their CD3+CD56-NKG2C+ fraction led by these clonotypes.

The clonotype was recovered from a man aged 50-59 years who received an inactivated influenza vaccine. This specimen was CD4+ T cells sorted from PBMCs, taken roughly 12 days after vaccination. This chain links TRBV4-3 with TRBJ2-1, with D possibly TRBD1 on 5 matching bases. The CDR3 nucleotides read TGCGCCAGCACGAACGTGGGCAGGGACTACAATGAGCAGTTCTTC. The encoded protein is CASTNVGRDYNEQFF.